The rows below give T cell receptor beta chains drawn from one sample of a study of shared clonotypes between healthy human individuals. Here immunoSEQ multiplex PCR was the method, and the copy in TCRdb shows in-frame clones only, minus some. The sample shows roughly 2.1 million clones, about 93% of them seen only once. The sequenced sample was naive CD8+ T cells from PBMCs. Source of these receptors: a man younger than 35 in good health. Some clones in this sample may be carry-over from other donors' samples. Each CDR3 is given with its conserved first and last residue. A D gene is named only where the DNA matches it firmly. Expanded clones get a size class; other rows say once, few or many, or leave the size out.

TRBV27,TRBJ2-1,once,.,CASSPAGIPYNEQFF,TGTGCCAGCAGTCCAGCTGGTATCCCCTACAATGAGCAGTTCTTC
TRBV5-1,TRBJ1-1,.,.,CASSPGRGHAMNTEAFF,TGCGCCAGCAGCCCTGGGAGGGGCCACGCCATGAACACTGAAGCTTTCTTT
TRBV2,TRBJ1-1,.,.,CASSRRSGRVDTEAFF,TGTGCCAGCAGTCGTAGGTCCGGCAGGGTGGACACTGAAGCTTTCTTT
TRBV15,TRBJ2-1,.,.,CATSRVWPSENSYNEQFF,TGTGCCACCAGCAGAGTTTGGCCTAGCGAGAACTCCTACAATGAGCAGTTCTTC
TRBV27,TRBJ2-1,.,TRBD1,CASGQGHEQFF,TGTGCCAGCGGACAGGGTCATGAGCAGTTCTTC
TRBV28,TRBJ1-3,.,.,CASSLARLISGNTIYF,TGTGCCAGCAGCCTAGCCCGACTGATCTCTGGAAACACCATATATTTT
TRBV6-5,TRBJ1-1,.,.,CASSYSRVSTEAFF,TGTGCCAGCAGTTACTCGAGGGTCTCCACTGAAGCTTTCTTT
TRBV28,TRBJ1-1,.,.,CASSFAGANTEAFF,TGTGCCAGCAGTTTCGCAGGAGCTAACACTGAAGCTTTCTTT
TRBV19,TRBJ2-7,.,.,CASSIPGTSNEQYF,TGTGCCAGTAGTATACCCGGGACCTCGAACGAGCAGTACTTC
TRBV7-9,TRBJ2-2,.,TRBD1,CASSPSAGQASTGELFF,TGTGCCAGCAGCCCGAGCGCGGGACAGGCGAGCACCGGGGAGCTGTTTTTT
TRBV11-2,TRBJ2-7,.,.,CASSITSRLAHYEQYF,TGTGCCAGCAGCATCACTTCCAGGCTAGCGCACTACGAGCAGTACTTC
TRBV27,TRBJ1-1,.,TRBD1,CASSWQGANTEAFF,TGTGCCAGCAGTTGGCAGGGGGCGAACACTGAAGCTTTCTTT
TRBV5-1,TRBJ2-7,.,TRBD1,CASGSWTGPSYEQYF,TGCGCCAGCGGCTCTTGGACAGGGCCCTCCTACGAGCAGTACTTC
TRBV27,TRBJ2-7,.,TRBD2,CASSLAGGYYEQYF,TGTGCCAGCAGTTTGGCGGGAGGTTACTACGAGCAGTACTTC
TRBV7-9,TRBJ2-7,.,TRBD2,CASSLGGLAPYEQYF,TGTGCCAGCAGCTTAGGAGGACTAGCGCCCTACGAGCAGTACTTC
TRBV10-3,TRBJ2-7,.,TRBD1,CAITDRGAPTYEQYF,TGTGCCATCACCGACAGGGGTGCCCCGACCTACGAGCAGTACTTC
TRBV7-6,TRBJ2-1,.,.,CASSLGQGSFDEQFF,TGTGCCAGCAGCTTGGGGCAGGGAAGTTTCGATGAGCAGTTCTTC